The sequence of this TCR beta chain was determined in a study of vaccination and CD4 T cells after COVID-19 (dated by TCRdb to 2021 to 2024). About the study as a whole: SARS-CoV-2 positivity had been established in the convalescent patients by nasal swab PCR, and mild disease was recorded in under ten of these patients and severe disease in one. Post-COVID blood samples from convalescent patients were collected a median of roughly 100 days after diagnosis, with a range of 35 to 161 days. Post-vaccine blood samples were obtained a median of around 74 days after the second vaccine dose, with a range of roughly 14 to 241 days. Three convalescent patients gave samples both early after vaccination (day 14) and late after vaccination (days 161 to 241). Overlapping spike peptide pools from SARS-CoV-2 and from the common cold coronaviruses HCoV-NL63, HCoV-OC43 and HCoV-229E were used as culture stimuli. The spike-specific CD4+ TCR repertoire was compared before and after mRNA vaccination in approximately 9 COVID-19 convalescent patients and a handful of infection-naive healthy vaccine recipients. In control cultures, a CEFX viral epitope pool was used as positive control, an HIV-1 Nef peptide pool was used as negative control, or no peptide was added. The convalescent cohort comprised six males and four females, including two Hispanic individuals, seven Caucasians, two Asians and one multiracial person. Each participant got two doses of either the Pfizer-BioNTech BNT162b2 vaccine (n=8) or the Moderna mRNA-1273 vaccine (n=2). The paper as a whole reports these results and caveats: The median count of SARS-CoV-2-reactive clonotypes went up from around 23 after infection to 38 after vaccination, although the change was not significant. Of the vaccine-specific clones found in convalescent patients, nearly all (304 of 307) were mono-reactive for SARS-CoV-2 spike instead of being cross-reactive with common cold coronaviruses. Relatively few convalescent patients were included in the study, and early timepoints after natural infection were not analyzed. Among the post-vaccine SARS-CoV-2-reactive clones in convalescent patients, a median approximately 90% showed up only after vaccination, which suggests vaccine-specific priming.

With respect to this clonotype: This clone's antigen is unknown. No qualities accompany the bases; no much larger clone lies one base away.

Preparation of the library involved PCR. At the Johns Hopkins FTIC core, DNA from the cultured CD4+ T cells underwent TCR sequencing with the Oncomine TCR Beta short-read assay. The QIAamp micro DNA kit was used to extract genomic DNA from the cultured CD4+ T cells. Oncomine TCR Beta libraries from cultured CD4+ T cells were pooled with unique dual indexes and sequenced on an Illumina iSeq 100. In the original analysis: Non-productive sequences were removed, and CDR3s not starting with C, not ending with F or W, or shorter than 7 amino acids were discarded. Antigen-specific clonotypes were identified with the MANAFEST web application by comparing peptide-stimulated wells with reference and other culture wells. Positive clones required FDR below 0.05, an odds ratio above 5, and productive frequency above 0.1% in at least two of three replicate wells. A clonotype counted as cross-reactive if it showed significant expansion both in the SARS-CoV-2 spike wells and in at least one common cold coronavirus spike condition. CDR3 homology was assessed with Levenshtein distances (stringdist) and unrooted phylogenetic trees (ape) in R version 3.6.1. The raw public reads went through TCRdb reprocessing: fastp at Q25, MiXCR clone calling, in-frame beta chains kept. Duplicate CDR3 protein sequences are folded into a single record with the most common DNA and genes. None of the V and J calls come from the authors' own analysis; TCRdb made them. Present in this sample are about 26,000 distinct CDR3 sequences, 41% of which were seen just once. The ten largest account for roughly 5% of the sample.

Sample time point, as interpreted from the label and publication: late sampling 161 to 241 days after vaccination in three convalescent patients. This sample's treatment or condition label indicates: approximately nine-day PBMC culture with coronavirus spike peptide pools or control peptides (ViraFEST assay). To expand antigen-specific T cells with peptide pools and then pick out the expanded clonotypes through TCR sequencing, the study relied on the ViraFEST assay. The convalescent patients' positive SARS-CoV-2 PCR tests fell between March and December 2020, which was before the Alpha, Beta and Delta variants emerged in the United States. Over 1.5 million PBMCs per well were cultured in IMDM with approximately 5.2% human AB serum and 9 to 10 IU/ml IL-2, plus 10 ug/ml peptide pools. On days 3 and 7, half of the culture medium was replaced with fresh IL-2-containing medium. After around 10 days of culture, CD4+ T cells were isolated by negative selection using the EasySep CD4+ T cell isolation kit. PBMCs were separated from whole blood using Ficoll-Paque Plus gradient centrifugation and then either used fresh or cryopreserved at -140C. Each culture condition was generally run in triplicate wells.

CDR1 and CDR2, looked up from the germline V gene, are LGHNA and YNFKEQ. Unmatched junction bases come to 7, with V trimmed by 2 bases and J by 9 bases. The CDR3 runs 15 amino acids, cysteine and phenylalanine included. Left in the record is the CDR3 DNA by itself, 45 bases read in frame from the first base. The clonotype originates from a human donor who had recovered from COVID-19. The material was CD4+ T cells from blood, cultured in vitro, obtained about 7 months after SARS-CoV-2 vaccination. The chain joins TRBV4-2 to TRBJ1-6; the central 7 bases match TRBD1. The CDR3 reads CASSQRTGGASPLHF. The bases read TGTGCCAGCAGCCAAAGGACAGGAGGGGCTTCACCCCTCCACTTT.